This record covers a single T cell receptor (beta chain). The data were taken from a study of T cell changes during pregnancy in multiple sclerosis. The data were produced by immunoSEQ multiplex PCR, yet TCRdb's version contains in-frame clones alone and is incomplete. The sample records about 68,000 clones, just over 90% being singletons. V was shortened by 6 bases and J by 0 bases, with 8 bases between the two germline ends. The CDR3 is 13 residues long. Germline CDR1 and CDR2: MNHEY and SMNVEV (reference sequence). The V call is TRBV27, the J call TRBJ2-5; D possibly corresponds to TRBD2 (5 bases). This sequence was found in a female donor with multiple sclerosis, enrolled in a pregnancy study. Sequenced material: peripheral blood, taken in the third trimester of pregnancy. The CDR3 loop reads CASRLANQETQYF. The CDR3, as DNA: TGTGCCAGCAGATTAGCGAACCAAGAGACCCAGTACTTC.